The T cell receptor beta chain described here comes from a study of CXCR3-negative and CXCR3-positive naive CD8 T cells. Regarding the study as a whole: Upon cryopreservation, CXCR3 expression partially decreased, and most assays used fresh PBMCs.

Details on this clonotype: No antigen is known for it.

CD45RO-CCR7+CD27+CD95- expression identified naive CD8+ T cells. The CDR3 loop spans 13 amino acids. UMI-labeled 5' RACE TRB cDNA libraries were prepared from the cells. Reanalyzing the 5' RACE reads, TCRdb keeps one entry per CDR3 protein, without DNA. The data include about 62,000 distinct CDR3 sequences; the top ten clones carry roughly 4.2%. Source material: naive CXCR3- CD8+ T cells from blood. Sample subset: CD45RO-CCR7+CD27+CD95- naive CD8+ T cells lacking CXCR3 (TNR3-). The chain combines TRBV12-3 or TRBV12-4 with TRBJ2-7; TCRdb's D gene call, TRBD1, goes unchecked for lack of DNA. The receptor's source is a human donor in good health. Some clones in this sample may be carry-over from other donors' samples. The CDR3 sequence: CASSDRVVYEQYF.